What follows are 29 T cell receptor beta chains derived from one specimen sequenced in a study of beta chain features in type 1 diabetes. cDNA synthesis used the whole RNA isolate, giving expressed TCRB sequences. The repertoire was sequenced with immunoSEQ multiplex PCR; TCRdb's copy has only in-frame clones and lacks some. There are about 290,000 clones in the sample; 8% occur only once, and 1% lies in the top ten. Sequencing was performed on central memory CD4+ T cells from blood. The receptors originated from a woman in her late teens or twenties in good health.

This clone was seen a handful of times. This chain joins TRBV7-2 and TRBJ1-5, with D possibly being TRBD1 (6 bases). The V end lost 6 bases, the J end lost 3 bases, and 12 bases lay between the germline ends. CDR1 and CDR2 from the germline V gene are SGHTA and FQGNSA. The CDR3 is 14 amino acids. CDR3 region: CASSTRGANQPQHF. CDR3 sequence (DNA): TGTGCCAGCAGTACACGGGGGGCCAATCAGCCCCAGCATTTT.

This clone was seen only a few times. The chain's CDR3 is CSVDMGSGYTF. The CDR3 region has the DNA TGCAGCGTTGACATGGGGAGTGGCTACACCTTC. The chain couples TRBV29-1 to TRBJ1-2; D is uncertain. The CDR3 loop spans 11 amino acids. Trimming pared 3 bases from V and 7 bases from J, leaving 9 bases between. Looked up from germline, CDR1 is SQVTM and CDR2 is ANQGSEA.

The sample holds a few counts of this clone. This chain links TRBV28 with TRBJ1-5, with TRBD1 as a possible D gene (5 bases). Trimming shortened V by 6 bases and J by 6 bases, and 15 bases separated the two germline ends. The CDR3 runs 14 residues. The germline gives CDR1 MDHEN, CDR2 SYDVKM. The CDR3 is CASSRGGTSQPQHF. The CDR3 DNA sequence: TGTGCCAGCAGCCGGGGGGGTACGAGTCAGCCCCAGCATTTT.

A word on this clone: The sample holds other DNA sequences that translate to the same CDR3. The CDR3 spells CASSYRDRGGYTF. CDR3 coding DNA: TGTGCCAGCAGTTACCGGGACAGAGGTGGCTACACCTTC. This chain uses TRBV6-5 with TRBJ1-2; the match to TRBD1 covers 7 bases. The CDR3 consists of 13 residues. The germline CDR1 and CDR2 sequences are MNHEY and SVGAGI. Trimming cost V 2 bases and J 7 bases; bases outside gene matches: 4.

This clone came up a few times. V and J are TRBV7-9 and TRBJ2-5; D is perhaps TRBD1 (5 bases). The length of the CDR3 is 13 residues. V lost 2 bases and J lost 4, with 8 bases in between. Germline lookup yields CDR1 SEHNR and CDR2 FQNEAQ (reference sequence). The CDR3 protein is CASSLKQGETQYF. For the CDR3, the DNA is TGTGCCAGCAGCTTAAAGCAGGGAGAGACCCAGTACTTC.

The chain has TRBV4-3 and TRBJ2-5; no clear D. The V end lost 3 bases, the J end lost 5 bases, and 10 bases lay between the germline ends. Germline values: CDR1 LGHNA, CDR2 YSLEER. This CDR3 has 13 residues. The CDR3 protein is CASSHLSRETQYF. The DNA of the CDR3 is TGCGCCAGCAGCCATCTCTCTCGGGAGACCCAGTACTTC.

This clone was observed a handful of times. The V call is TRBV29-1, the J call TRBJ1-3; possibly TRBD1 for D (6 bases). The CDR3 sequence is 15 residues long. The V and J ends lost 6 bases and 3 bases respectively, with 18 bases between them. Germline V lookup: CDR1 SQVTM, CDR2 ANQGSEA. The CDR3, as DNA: TGCAGCGTCCGCGCAGGGGAAAGTTATGGAAACACCATATATTTT. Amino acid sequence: CSVRAGESYGNTIYF.

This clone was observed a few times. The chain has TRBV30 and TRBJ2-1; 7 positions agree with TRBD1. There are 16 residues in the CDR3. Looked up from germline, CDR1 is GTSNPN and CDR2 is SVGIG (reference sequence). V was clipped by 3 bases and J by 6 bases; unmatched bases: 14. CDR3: CAWSQKGTETRNEQFF. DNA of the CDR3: TGTGCCTGGAGCCAAAAGGGGACAGAGACTCGCAATGAGCAGTTCTTC.

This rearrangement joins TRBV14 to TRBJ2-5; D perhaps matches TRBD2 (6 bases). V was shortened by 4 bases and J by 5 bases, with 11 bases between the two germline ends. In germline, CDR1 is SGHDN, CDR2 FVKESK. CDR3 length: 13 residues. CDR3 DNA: TGTGCCAGCAGCCGTCCGGGGGTGGAGACCCAGTACTTC. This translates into CASSRPGVETQYF. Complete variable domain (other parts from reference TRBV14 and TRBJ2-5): EAGVTQFPSHSVIEKGQTVTLRCDPISGHDNLYWYRRVMGKEIKFLLHFVKESKQDESGMPNNRFLAERTGGTYSTLKVQPAELEDSGVYFCASSRPGVETQYFGPGTRLLVL.

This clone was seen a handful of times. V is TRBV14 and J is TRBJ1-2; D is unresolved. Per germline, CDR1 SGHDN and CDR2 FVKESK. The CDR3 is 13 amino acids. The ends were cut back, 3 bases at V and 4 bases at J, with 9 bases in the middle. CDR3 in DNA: TGTGCCAGCAGCCATGGGCCGTCCTATGGCTACACCTTC. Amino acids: CASSHGPSYGYTF.

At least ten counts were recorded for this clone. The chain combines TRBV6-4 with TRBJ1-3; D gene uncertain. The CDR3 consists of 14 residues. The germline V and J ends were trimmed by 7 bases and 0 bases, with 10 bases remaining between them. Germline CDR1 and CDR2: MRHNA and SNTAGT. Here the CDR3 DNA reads TGTGCCAGCATTCTAAGTGACTCTGGAAACACCATATATTTT. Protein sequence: CASILSDSGNTIYF.

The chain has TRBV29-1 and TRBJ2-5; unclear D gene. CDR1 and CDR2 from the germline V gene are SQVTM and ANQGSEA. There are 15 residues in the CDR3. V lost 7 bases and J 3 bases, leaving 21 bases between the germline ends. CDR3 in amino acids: CSALSPLTAEETQYF. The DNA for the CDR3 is TGCAGCGCCCTATCGCCGTTGACGGCAGAAGAGACCCAGTACTTC.

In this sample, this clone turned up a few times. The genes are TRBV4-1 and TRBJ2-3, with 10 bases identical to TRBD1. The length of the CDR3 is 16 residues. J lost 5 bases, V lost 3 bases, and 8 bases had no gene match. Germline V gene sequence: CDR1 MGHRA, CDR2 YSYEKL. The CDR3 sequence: CASSHHGTGDIDTQYF. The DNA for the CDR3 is TGCGCCAGCAGCCATCACGGGACAGGGGATATAGATACGCAGTATTTT.

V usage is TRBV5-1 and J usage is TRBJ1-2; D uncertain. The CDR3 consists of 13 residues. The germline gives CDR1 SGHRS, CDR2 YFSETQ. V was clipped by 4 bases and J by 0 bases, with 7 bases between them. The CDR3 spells CASSEEANYGYTF. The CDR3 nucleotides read TGCGCCAGCAGCGAGGAGGCTAACTATGGCTACACCTTC.

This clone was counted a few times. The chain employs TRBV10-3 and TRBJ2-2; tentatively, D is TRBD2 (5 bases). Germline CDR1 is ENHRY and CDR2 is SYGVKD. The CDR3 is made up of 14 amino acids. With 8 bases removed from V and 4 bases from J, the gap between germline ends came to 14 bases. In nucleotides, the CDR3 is TGTGCCATCTCATACGGGGTCGGCACCGGGGAGCTGTTTTTT. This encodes CAISYGVGTGELFF.

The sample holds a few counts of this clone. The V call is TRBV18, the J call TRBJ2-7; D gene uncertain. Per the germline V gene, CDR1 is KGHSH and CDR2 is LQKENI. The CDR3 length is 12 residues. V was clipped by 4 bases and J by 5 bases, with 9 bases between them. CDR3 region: CASSLSGNEQYF. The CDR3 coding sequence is TGTGCCAGCTCACTGTCAGGAAACGAGCAGTACTTC.

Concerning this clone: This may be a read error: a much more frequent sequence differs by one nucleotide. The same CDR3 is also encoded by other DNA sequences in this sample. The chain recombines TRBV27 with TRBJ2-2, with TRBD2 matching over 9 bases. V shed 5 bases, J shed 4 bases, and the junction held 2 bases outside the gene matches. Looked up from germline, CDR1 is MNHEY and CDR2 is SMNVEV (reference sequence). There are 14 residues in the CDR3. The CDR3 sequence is CASSGGRGTGELFF. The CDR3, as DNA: TGTGCCAGCAGTGGCGGGAGGGGCACCGGGGAGCTGTTTTTT.

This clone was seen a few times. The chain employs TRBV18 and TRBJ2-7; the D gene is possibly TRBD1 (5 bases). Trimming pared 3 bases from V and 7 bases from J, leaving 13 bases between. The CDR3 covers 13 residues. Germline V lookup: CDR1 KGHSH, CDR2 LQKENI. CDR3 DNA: TGTGCCAGCTCACCGCCGGCAGGGCGGGAGCAGTACTTC. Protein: CASSPPAGREQYF.

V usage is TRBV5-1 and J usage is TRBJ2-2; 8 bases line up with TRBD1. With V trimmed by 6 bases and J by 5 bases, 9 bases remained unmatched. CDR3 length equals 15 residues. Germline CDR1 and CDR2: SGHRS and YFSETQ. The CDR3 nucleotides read TGCGCCAGCACGGCGGACAGGGTGTATACCGGGGAGCTGTTTTTT. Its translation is CASTADRVYTGELFF.

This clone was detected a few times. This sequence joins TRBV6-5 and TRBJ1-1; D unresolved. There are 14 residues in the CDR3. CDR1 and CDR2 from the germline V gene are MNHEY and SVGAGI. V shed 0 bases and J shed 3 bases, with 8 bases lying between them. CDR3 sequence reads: CASSYSRTDTEAFF. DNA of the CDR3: TGTGCCAGCAGTTACTCGAGGACTGACACTGAAGCTTTCTTT.

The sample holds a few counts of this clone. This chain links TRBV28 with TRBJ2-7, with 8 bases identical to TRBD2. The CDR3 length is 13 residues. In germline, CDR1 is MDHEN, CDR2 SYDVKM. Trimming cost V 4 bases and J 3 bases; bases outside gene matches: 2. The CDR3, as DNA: TGTGCCAGCAGTTCGGGGGGGAGCTACGAGCAGTACGTC. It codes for CASSSGGSYEQYV.

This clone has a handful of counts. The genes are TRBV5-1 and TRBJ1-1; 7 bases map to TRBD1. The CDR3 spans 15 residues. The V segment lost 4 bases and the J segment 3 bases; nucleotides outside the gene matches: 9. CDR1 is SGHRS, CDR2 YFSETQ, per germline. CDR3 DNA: TGCGCCAGCAGCCCCGGGACAGCCGAGGACACTGAAGCTTTCTTT. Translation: CASSPGTAEDTEAFF.

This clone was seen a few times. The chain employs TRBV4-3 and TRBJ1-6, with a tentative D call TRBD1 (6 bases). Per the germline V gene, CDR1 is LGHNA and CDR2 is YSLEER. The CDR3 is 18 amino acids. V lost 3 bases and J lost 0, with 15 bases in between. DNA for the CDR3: TGCGCCAGCAGCCAGGGGAGGACAGCACTCTCCTATAATTCACCCCTCCACTTT. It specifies CASSQGRTALSYNSPLHF.

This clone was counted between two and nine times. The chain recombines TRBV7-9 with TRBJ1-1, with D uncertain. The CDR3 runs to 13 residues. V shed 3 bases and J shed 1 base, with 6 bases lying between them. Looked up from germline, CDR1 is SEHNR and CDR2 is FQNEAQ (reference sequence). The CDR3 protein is CASSLRRNTEAFF. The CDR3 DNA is TGTGCCAGCAGCTTGCGGAGGAACACTGAAGCTTTCTTT.

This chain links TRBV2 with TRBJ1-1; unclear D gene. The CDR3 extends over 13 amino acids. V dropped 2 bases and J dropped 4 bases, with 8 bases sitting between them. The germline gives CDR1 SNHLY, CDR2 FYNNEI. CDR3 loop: CASSEWQTTEAFF. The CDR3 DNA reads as TGTGCCAGCAGTGAATGGCAGACCACTGAAGCTTTCTTT.

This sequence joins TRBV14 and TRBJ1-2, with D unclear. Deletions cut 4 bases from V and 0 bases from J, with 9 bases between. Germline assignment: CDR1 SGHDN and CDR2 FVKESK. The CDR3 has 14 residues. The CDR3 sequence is CASSPRLPNYGYTF. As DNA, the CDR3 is TGTGCCAGCAGCCCCCGCCTGCCTAACTATGGCTACACCTTC. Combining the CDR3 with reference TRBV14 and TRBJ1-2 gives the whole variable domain EAGVTQFPSHSVIEKGQTVTLRCDPISGHDNLYWYRRVMGKEIKFLLHFVKESKQDESGMPNNRFLAERTGGTYSTLKVQPAELEDSGVYFCASSPRLPNYGYTFGSGTRLTVV.

CDR3 region: CASSLGETQYF. The CDR3 DNA sequence: TGTGCCTCTTCGTTAGGGGAGACCCAGTACTTC. The chain carries TRBV30 and TRBJ2-5, with D hard to call. CDR1 and CDR2 from the germline V gene are GTSNPN and SVGIG (reference sequence). The V end was cut by 7 bases, the J end by 5 bases, with 11 bases between. This CDR3 has 11 residues.

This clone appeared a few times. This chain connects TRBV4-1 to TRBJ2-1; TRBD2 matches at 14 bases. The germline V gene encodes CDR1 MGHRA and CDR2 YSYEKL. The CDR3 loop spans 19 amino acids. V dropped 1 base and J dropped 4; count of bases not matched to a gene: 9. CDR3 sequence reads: CASSQAGWGTSGRYNEQFF. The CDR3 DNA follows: TGCGCCAGCAGCCAAGCAGGCTGGGGGACTAGCGGGAGATACAATGAGCAGTTCTTC.

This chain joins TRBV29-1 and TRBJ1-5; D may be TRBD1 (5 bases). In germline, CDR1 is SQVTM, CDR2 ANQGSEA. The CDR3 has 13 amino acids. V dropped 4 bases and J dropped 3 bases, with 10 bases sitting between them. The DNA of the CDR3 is TGCAGCGTTGTTTGGGGGATCAATCAGCCCCAGCATTTT. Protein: CSVVWGINQPQHF.